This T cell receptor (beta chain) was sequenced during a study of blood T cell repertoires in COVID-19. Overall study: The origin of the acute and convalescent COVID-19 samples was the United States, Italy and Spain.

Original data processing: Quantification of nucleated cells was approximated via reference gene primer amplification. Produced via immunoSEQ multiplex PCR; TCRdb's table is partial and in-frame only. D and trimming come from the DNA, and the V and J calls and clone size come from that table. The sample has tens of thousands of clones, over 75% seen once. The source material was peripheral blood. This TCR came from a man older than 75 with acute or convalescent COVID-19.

The CDR3 protein is CASSPRTSGGRYNEQFF. CDR3 DNA: TGTGCCAGCAGCCCCCGGACTAGCGGGGGGAGGTACAATGAGCAGTTCTTC. The rearrangement links TRBV9 to TRBJ2-1; 14 bases match TRBD2. CDR3 length equals 17 residues. The germline V gene has CDR1 SGDLS and CDR2 YYNGEE. After removal of 4 bases from V and 4 bases from J, the junction contained 7 bases not matched to a gene.